The clone carrying this TCR beta chain was picked up many times. This entry belongs to a study of CDR3 diversity in severe acne. The CDR3 covers 13 residues. Germline V gives CDR1 SGHRS, CDR2 YFSETQ. The germline V and J ends were trimmed by 7 bases and 2 bases, with 9 bases remaining between them. Each CDR3 protein gets one entry after TCRdb re-called the PCR reads with MiXCR. The sample records fewer than 90,000 distinct CDR3 sequences, around 47% being singletons. The clonotype comes from a male donor with severe acne vulgaris. The chain uses TRBV5-1 and TRBJ2-2, with D unclear. The sample comprised blood. For the CDR3, the DNA is TGCGCCAGCCGGATCCGTAACACCGGGGAGCTGTTTTTT. Translation: CASRIRNTGELFF.